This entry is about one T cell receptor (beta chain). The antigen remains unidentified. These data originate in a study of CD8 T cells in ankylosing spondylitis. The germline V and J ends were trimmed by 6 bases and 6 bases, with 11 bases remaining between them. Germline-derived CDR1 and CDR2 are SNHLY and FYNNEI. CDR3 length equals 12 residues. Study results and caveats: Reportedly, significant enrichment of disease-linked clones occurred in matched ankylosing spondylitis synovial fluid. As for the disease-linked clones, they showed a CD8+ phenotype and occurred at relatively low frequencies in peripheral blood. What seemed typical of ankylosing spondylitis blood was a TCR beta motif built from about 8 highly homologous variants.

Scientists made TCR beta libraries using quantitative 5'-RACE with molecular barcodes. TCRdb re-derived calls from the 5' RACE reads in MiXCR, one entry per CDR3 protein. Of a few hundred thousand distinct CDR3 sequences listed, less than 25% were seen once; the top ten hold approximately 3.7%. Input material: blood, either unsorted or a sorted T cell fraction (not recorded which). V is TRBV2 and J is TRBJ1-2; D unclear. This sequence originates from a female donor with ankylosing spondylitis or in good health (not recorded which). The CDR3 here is CASRSSRNGYTF. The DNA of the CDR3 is TGTGCCAGCAGGTCCTCCCGCAATGGCTACACCTTC. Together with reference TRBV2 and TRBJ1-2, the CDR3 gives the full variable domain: EPEVTQTPSHQVTQMGQEVILRCVPISNHLYFYWYRQILGQKVEFLVSFYNNEISEKSEIFDDQFSVERPDGSNFTLKIRSTKLEDSAMYFCASRSSRNGYTFGSGTRLTVV.